Sequencing of this T cell receptor (beta chain) was carried out in a study of T-cell reconstitution after alpha-beta-depleted transplantation in children. This clonotype was seen many times. The CDR3 extends over 13 amino acids. From germline, CDR1 is MGHRA and CDR2 YSYEKL. With 6 bases clipped from V and 7 bases from J, the junction kept 9 bases outside the gene matches. Researchers prepared the TCRbeta library using unique molecular identifiers, the study reports. One entry per CDR3 protein, called by TCRdb with MiXCR from the PCR reads. In the table there are tens of thousands of distinct CDR3 sequences, roughly 19% of which are singletons.

Sequencing used PBMCs, mostly from graft donor cells, obtained 60 days after TCRalphabeta/CD19-depleted stem cell transplant. This rearrangement joins TRBV4-1 to TRBJ2-7; 7 bases are shared with TRBD2. This receptor was identified in a male patient between 2 and 15 years old who had a stem cell transplant for acute lymphoblastic leukemia, so the T cells may come from the graft donor. The CDR3 DNA sequence: TGCGCCAGCAGTACTAGGGAGGGTTATGAGCAGTACTTC. Its protein is CASSTREGYEQYF.